The T cell receptor beta chain described here comes from a study of T cell clones after liver transplantation. Germline CDR1 MNHEY, CDR2 SMNVEV (reference sequence). The CDR3 is 16 amino acids. V trimming: 5 bases; J trimming: 2 bases; junction bases outside the gene matches: 8. Repertoires were generated with immunoSEQ multiplex PCR, while TCRdb's copy carries only in-frame clones and drops some. In the table there are tens of thousands of clones, over 85% of which are singletons. The rearrangement uses TRBV27 and TRBJ2-3, with 9 bases matching TRBD2. This material consisted of CD4+ T cells from blood, taken before liver transplant. The sequence was obtained from a human donor who received a liver transplant. In DNA, the CDR3 is TGTGCCAGCAGTCCCGGTGCTAGCGGGAACACAGATACGCAGTATTTT. Translation gives CASSPGASGNTDTQYF.